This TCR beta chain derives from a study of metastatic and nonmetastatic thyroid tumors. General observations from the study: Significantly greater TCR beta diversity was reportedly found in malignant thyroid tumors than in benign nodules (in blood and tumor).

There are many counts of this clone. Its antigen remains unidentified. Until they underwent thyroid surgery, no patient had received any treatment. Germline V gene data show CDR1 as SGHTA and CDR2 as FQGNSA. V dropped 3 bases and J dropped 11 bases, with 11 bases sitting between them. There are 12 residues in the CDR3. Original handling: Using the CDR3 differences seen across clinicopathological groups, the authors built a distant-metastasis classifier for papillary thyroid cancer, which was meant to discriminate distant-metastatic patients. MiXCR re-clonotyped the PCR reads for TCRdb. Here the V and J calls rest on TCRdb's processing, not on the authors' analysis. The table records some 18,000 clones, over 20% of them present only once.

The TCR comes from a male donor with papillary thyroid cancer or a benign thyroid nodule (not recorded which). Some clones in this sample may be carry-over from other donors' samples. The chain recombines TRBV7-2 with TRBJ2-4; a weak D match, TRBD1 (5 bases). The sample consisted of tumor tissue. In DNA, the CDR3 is TGTGCCAGCAGCTTGCTAGGGGCTCTTCAGTACTTC. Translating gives CASSLLGALQYF. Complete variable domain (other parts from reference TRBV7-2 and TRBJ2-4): GAGVSQSPSNKVTEKGKDVELRCDPISGHTALYWYRQSLGQGLEFLIYFQGNSAPDKSGLPSDRFSAERTGGSVSTLTIQRTQQEDSAVYLCASSLLGALQYFGAGTRLSVL.